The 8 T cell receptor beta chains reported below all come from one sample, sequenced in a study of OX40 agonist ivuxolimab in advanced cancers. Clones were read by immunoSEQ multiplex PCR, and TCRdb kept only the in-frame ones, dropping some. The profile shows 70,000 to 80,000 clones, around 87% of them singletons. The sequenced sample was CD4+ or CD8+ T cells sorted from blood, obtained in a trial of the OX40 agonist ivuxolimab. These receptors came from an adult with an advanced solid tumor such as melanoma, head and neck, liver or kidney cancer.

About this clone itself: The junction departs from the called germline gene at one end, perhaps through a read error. CDR3 amino acids: CRVGGNTEAFF. The CDR3 bases are TGCAGGGTTGGTGGAAACACTGAAGCTTTCTTT. The chain combines TRBV29-1 with TRBJ1-1; D gene ambiguous. The CDR3 is 11 residues long. The germline CDR1 and CDR2 sequences are SQVTM and ANQGSEA.

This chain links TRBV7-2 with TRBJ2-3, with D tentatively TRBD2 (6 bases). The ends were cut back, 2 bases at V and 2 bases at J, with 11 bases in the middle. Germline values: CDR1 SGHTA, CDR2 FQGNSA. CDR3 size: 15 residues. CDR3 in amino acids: CASSLYGSNTDTQYF. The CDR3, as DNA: TGTGCCAGCAGCTTATACGGGAGCAACACAGATACGCAGTATTTT.

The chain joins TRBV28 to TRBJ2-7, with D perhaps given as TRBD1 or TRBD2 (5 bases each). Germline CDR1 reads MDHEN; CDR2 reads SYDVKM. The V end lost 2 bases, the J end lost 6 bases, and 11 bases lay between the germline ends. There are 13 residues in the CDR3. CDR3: CASSLGGSGEQYF. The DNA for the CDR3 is TGTGCCAGCAGTTTAGGGGGATCCGGCGAGCAGTACTTC.

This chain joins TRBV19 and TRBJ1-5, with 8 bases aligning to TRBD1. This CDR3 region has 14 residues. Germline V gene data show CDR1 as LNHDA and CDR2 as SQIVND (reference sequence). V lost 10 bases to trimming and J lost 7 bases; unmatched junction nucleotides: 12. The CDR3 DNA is TGTGCCATTTCGACAGGGGAGGCGTTACAGCCCCAGCATTTT. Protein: CAISTGEALQPQHF. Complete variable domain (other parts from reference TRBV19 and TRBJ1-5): DGGITQSPKYLFRKEGQNVTLSCEQNLNHDAMYWYRQDPGQGLRLIYYSQIVNDFQKGDIAEGYSVSREKKESFPLTVTSAQKNPTAFYLCAISTGEALQPQHFGDGTRLSIL.

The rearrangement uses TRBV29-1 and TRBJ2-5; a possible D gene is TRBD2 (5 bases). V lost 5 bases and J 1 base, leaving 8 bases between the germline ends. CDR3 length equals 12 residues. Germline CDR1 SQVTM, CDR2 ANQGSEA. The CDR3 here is CSVLASQETQYF. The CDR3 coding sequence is TGCAGCGTTCTAGCTAGCCAAGAGACCCAGTACTTC.

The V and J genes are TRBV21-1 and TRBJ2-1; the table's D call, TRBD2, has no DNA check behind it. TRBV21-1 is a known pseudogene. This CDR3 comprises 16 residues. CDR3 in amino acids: CASTFSIRGGNNEQFF. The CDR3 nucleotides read TGTGCCAGCACCTTTTCAATCCGGGGAGGAAACAATGAGCAGTTCTTC.

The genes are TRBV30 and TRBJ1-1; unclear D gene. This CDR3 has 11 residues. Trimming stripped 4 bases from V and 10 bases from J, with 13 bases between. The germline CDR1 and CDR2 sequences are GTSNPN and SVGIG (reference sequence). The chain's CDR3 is CAWTGGRGAFF. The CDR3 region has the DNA TGTGCCTGGACAGGCGGGCGCGGAGCTTTCTTT.

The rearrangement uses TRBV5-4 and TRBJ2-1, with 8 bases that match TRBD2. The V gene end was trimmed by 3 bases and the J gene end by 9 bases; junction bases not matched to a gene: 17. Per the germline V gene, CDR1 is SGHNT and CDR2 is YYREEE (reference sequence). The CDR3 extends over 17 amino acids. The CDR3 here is CASSSRSGSRKFSEQFF. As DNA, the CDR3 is TGTGCCAGCAGCTCAAGGAGCGGGAGTCGGAAATTTAGTGAGCAGTTCTTC. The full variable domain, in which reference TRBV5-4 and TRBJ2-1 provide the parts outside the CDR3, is ETGVTQSPTHLIKTRGQQVTLRCSSQSGHNTVSWYQQALGQGPQFIFQYYREEENGRGNFPPRFSGLQFPNYSSELNVNALELDDSALYLCASSSRSGSRKFSEQFFGPGTRLTVL.